A selection of T cell receptor beta chains follows, all from one sample in a study of shared clonotypes between healthy human individuals. The assay was immunoSEQ multiplex PCR, and TCRdb's table has in-frame clones only and misses some. The sample carries 2 million to 3 million clones, under 95% recorded once. The sequenced sample was naive CD4+ T cells from PBMCs. Receptors were obtained from a young man in good health. Some clones in this sample may be carry-over from other donors' samples. Each CDR3 is given with its conserved first and last residue. Fields, in order: CDR3 protein, V gene, J gene, clone size. For some rows the clone size is stated as once, few or many, or as a class when expanded; others skip it.

cdr3_aa: CASSSWPGQYGYTF; v_call: TRBV11-2; j_call: TRBJ1-2; clone_size: NA
cdr3_aa: CASSRTGNSYNEQFF; v_call: TRBV7-3; j_call: TRBJ2-1; clone_size: NA
cdr3_aa: CASSYTRQTYEQYF; v_call: TRBV6-5; j_call: TRBJ2-7; clone_size: NA
cdr3_aa: CAISEGALSSYNEQFF; v_call: TRBV10-3; j_call: TRBJ2-1; clone_size: NA
cdr3_aa: CASSFLRQTQYF; v_call: TRBV7-9; j_call: TRBJ2-5; clone_size: NA
cdr3_aa: CASSLIPQGNPQHF; v_call: TRBV7-3; j_call: TRBJ1-5; clone_size: NA
cdr3_aa: CASSALPGRRSYEQYF; v_call: TRBV19; j_call: TRBJ2-7; clone_size: once
cdr3_aa: CASSLEGRGLDGYTF; v_call: TRBV5-1; j_call: TRBJ1-2; clone_size: NA
cdr3_aa: CASSLVGSYEQYF; v_call: TRBV28; j_call: TRBJ2-7; clone_size: NA
cdr3_aa: CASSLAIKGGGNQPQHF; v_call: TRBV7-8; j_call: TRBJ1-5; clone_size: NA
cdr3_aa: CASSWTGLNEKLFF; v_call: TRBV5-1; j_call: TRBJ1-4; clone_size: once
cdr3_aa: CASSKEGGIYF; v_call: TRBV21-1; j_call: TRBJ1-3; clone_size: NA
cdr3_aa: CASSPAVRASNQPQHF; v_call: TRBV7-2; j_call: TRBJ1-5; clone_size: NA
cdr3_aa: CASRLDRGHQPQHF; v_call: TRBV10-1; j_call: TRBJ1-5; clone_size: NA